This T cell receptor (beta chain) is drawn from a study of cytomegalovirus exposure and HLA in healthy donors. Concerning this clone itself: Its specificity is not known.

Overall study findings and caveats: Follow-up analysis seemed to connect common viral pathogens with several of the most significant clusters identified. Across donors, presence/absence analyses took sequencing depth to be roughly uniform.

CDR1 is SGHAT and CDR2 is FQNNGV in the germline V gene. The length of the CDR3 is 15 residues. The V end lost 1 base, the J end lost 0 bases, and 6 bases lay between the germline ends. The PCR used 60 Vbeta and 13 Jbeta primers. Sequencing used immunoSEQ multiplex PCR; TCRdb keeps in-frame clones, though not all of them. The sample lists 120,000 to 150,000 clones; 80% to 85% were seen once. Sequenced material: PBMCs. The sequence came from a woman in her thirties in good health and CMV-seronegative. The chain combines TRBV11-2 with TRBJ1-4; D ambiguous. The CDR3 spells CASSLVSATNEKLFF. DNA of the CDR3: TGTGCCAGCAGCTTAGTCAGTGCAACTAATGAAAAACTGTTTTTT.